This T cell receptor (beta chain) was identified in a study of shared clonotypes between healthy human individuals. Study-wide points: Non-shared clonotypes had lower generation probabilities than clonotypes shared by all four sorted-subset donors. In the sorted subsets, rarefaction showed sequencing was incomplete despite large depth.

Worth noting for this clone: As yet, its antigen is unknown.

TCRdb keeps only in-frame clones here, not all; method: immunoSEQ multiplex PCR. The table includes more than 400,000 clones, about 95% detected once. Trimming cost V 4 bases and J 1 base; bases outside gene matches: 3. CDR3 length: 14 amino acids. Germline CDR1 reads SGHRS; CDR2 reads YFSETQ. Sequencing was done on a sample of naive CD4+ T cells sorted from blood. Stated subset: CD45RA+ positively selected. The chain links TRBV5-1 to TRBJ2-3, with 7 positions matching TRBD1. The receptor comes from a woman younger than 45 in good health. CDR3 sequence: CASSTGQGTDTQYF. The CDR3 DNA follows: TGCGCCAGCAGCACTGGACAGGGCACAGATACGCAGTATTTT.